The rows below give T cell receptor beta chains drawn from one sample of a study of T cells in Graves' hyperthyroidism and ophthalmopathy. Via MiXCR, TCRdb re-called the multiplex PCR reads, giving one row per CDR3 protein. The table has some 370,000 distinct CDR3 sequences, about a sixth seen once. Sample: blood. Source of these receptors: a young woman with Graves' hyperthyroidism that later progressed to Graves' ophthalmopathy. Both conserved end residues are part of each CDR3. D genes are given only for firm matches. Size tells how often a clone was seen (once, few, many) or the class of an expanded clone, and some rows leave it out.

D gene: TRBD1; clone size: few; V gene: TRBV5-1; J gene: TRBJ1-3; CDR3 protein: CASGQGLPGNTIYF; CDR3 DNA: TGCGCCAGTGGACAGGGTTTGCCTGGAAACACCATATATTTT
D gene: -; clone size: many; V gene: TRBV7-9; J gene: TRBJ2-1; CDR3 protein: CASTHGRVAYNEQFF; CDR3 DNA: TGTGCCAGCACCCACGGTAGGGTAGCCTACAATGAGCAGTTCTTC
D gene: -; clone size: many; V gene: TRBV20-1; J gene: TRBJ1-1; CDR3 protein: CSAPGPRRTEAFF; CDR3 DNA: TGCAGTGCACCGGGCCCCCGAAGAACTGAAGCTTTCTTT
D gene: TRBD2; clone size: -; V gene: TRBV7-9; J gene: TRBJ2-7; CDR3 protein: CASSLEVGRAPSYEQYF; CDR3 DNA: TGTGCCAGCAGCTTAGAGGTCGGGAGGGCCCCCTCCTACGAGCAGTACTTC
D gene: -; clone size: -; V gene: TRBV20-1; J gene: TRBJ1-3; CDR3 protein: CSARARLRGSGNTIYF; CDR3 DNA: TGCAGTGCTAGAGCCCGGCTCCGCGGCTCTGGAAACACCATATATTTT
D gene: TRBD1; clone size: many; V gene: TRBV28; J gene: TRBJ2-2; CDR3 protein: CASSPTNRGSNTGELFF; CDR3 DNA: TGTGCCAGCAGTCCGACGAACAGGGGAAGTAACACCGGGGAGCTGTTTTTT
D gene: -; clone size: many; V gene: TRBV12-3/TRBV12-4; J gene: TRBJ1-1; CDR3 protein: CASSYLQTNTEAFF; CDR3 DNA: TGTGCCAGCAGTTACCTACAGACAAACACTGAAGCTTTCTTT
D gene: -; clone size: -; V gene: TRBV29-1; J gene: TRBJ2-7; CDR3 protein: CSATGNSYEQYF; CDR3 DNA: TGCAGCGCAACAGGGAACTCCTACGAGCAGTACTTC
D gene: -; clone size: many; V gene: TRBV29-1; J gene: TRBJ2-7; CDR3 protein: CSVEAQGYEQYF; CDR3 DNA: TGCAGCGTTGAAGCTCAGGGGTACGAGCAGTACTTC
D gene: -; clone size: many; V gene: TRBV20-1; J gene: TRBJ1-1; CDR3 protein: CSARPGTNTEAFF; CDR3 DNA: TGCAGTGCTAGACCGGGCACGAACACTGAAGCTTTCTTT
D gene: TRBD2; clone size: many; V gene: TRBV12-3/TRBV12-4; J gene: TRBJ2-5; CDR3 protein: CASSPSGRAGETQYF; CDR3 DNA: TGTGCCAGCAGCCCTAGCGGGAGGGCCGGGGAGACCCAGTACTTC
D gene: -; clone size: many; V gene: TRBV6-1; J gene: TRBJ2-2; CDR3 protein: CASSEEGGQNTGELFF; CDR3 DNA: TGTGCCAGCAGTGAAGAGGGGGGGCAGAACACCGGGGAGCTGTTTTTT
D gene: TRBD2; clone size: many; V gene: TRBV29-1; J gene: TRBJ2-7; CDR3 protein: CSVYGLAGTYEQYF; CDR3 DNA: TGCAGCGTTTATGGACTAGCGGGGACCTACGAGCAGTACTTC
D gene: TRBD2; clone size: few; V gene: TRBV20-1; J gene: TRBJ2-5; CDR3 protein: CSARKLAGGETQYF; CDR3 DNA: TGCAGTGCTAGAAAGCTAGCGGGTGGGGAGACCCAGTACTTC
D gene: TRBD2; clone size: many; V gene: TRBV5-1; J gene: TRBJ2-7; CDR3 protein: CASSLVLAGGMSSYEQYF; CDR3 DNA: TGCGCCAGCAGCTTGGTTCTAGCGGGAGGAATGAGCTCCTACGAGCAGTACTTC
D gene: -; clone size: many; V gene: TRBV20-1; J gene: TRBJ2-7; CDR3 protein: CSAPGKTLYEQYF; CDR3 DNA: TGCAGTGCCCCAGGAAAGACCCTCTACGAGCAGTACTTC
D gene: TRBD1; clone size: many; V gene: TRBV28; J gene: TRBJ1-1; CDR3 protein: CASSLGVKGAYPNTEAFF; CDR3 DNA: TGTGCCAGCAGTTTAGGAGTCAAGGGGGCATATCCGAACACTGAAGCTTTCTTT
D gene: TRBD2; clone size: -; V gene: TRBV28; J gene: TRBJ2-1; CDR3 protein: CASSSPPGLAGGEQFF; CDR3 DNA: TGTGCCAGCAGTTCACCCCCGGGACTAGCGGGAGGCGAGCAGTTCTTC
D gene: TRBD1; clone size: many; V gene: TRBV19; J gene: TRBJ2-5; CDR3 protein: CASSIGTGGETQYF; CDR3 DNA: TGTGCCAGTAGTATAGGGACAGGGGGAGAGACCCAGTACTTC
D gene: -; clone size: -; V gene: TRBV4-2; J gene: TRBJ1-4; CDR3 protein: CASSQDSGLTTTNEKLFF; CDR3 DNA: TGTGCCAGCAGCCAAGATTCAGGCTTGACCACAACTAATGAAAAACTGTTTTTT
D gene: -; clone size: many; V gene: TRBV27; J gene: TRBJ1-1; CDR3 protein: CASSLFIRGAEAFF; CDR3 DNA: TGTGCCAGCAGTTTATTCATTCGTGGAGCTGAAGCTTTCTTT
D gene: -; clone size: few; V gene: TRBV20-1; J gene: TRBJ2-3; CDR3 protein: CSKLTGQRIKLAALFGDTQYF; CDR3 DNA: TGCAGTAAATTAACGGGACAGAGGATCAAACTAGCAGCCTTATTTGGAGATACGCAGTATTTT
D gene: -; clone size: many; V gene: TRBV6-5; J gene: TRBJ1-1; CDR3 protein: CASSYARDTEAFF; CDR3 DNA: TGTGCCAGCAGTTACGCCAGGGACACTGAAGCTTTCTTT
D gene: -; clone size: few; V gene: TRBV19; J gene: TRBJ1-1; CDR3 protein: CASITLAEAFF; CDR3 DNA: TGTGCCAGTATTACCCTGGCTGAAGCTTTCTTT
D gene: -; clone size: many; V gene: TRBV2; J gene: TRBJ1-4; CDR3 protein: CARQGERANEKLFF; CDR3 DNA: TGTGCCAGACAGGGCGAAAGAGCTAATGAAAAACTGTTTTTT
D gene: -; clone size: many; V gene: TRBV24-1; J gene: TRBJ2-1; CDR3 protein: CATSDPENEQFF; CDR3 DNA: TGTGCCACCAGTGACCCAGAAAATGAGCAGTTCTTC
D gene: -; clone size: -; V gene: TRBV9; J gene: TRBJ2-1; CDR3 protein: CASSQTSSSYNEQFF; CDR3 DNA: TGTGCCAGCAGCCAGACATCGAGCTCCTACAATGAGCAGTTCTTC
D gene: TRBD2; clone size: once; V gene: TRBV29-1; J gene: TRBJ2-1; CDR3 protein: CNVEGLAGLPYNEQFF; CDR3 DNA: TGCAACGTTGAGGGGCTAGCGGGACTACCATACAATGAGCAGTTCTTC
D gene: TRBD2; clone size: -; V gene: TRBV27; J gene: TRBJ2-3; CDR3 protein: CASSLWSSGSSTDTQYF; CDR3 DNA: TGTGCCAGCAGTTTATGGTCTAGCGGGAGTAGCACAGATACGCAGTATTTT
D gene: -; clone size: -; V gene: TRBV9; J gene: TRBJ2-3; CDR3 protein: CASSVGGFLTDTQYF; CDR3 DNA: TGTGCCAGCAGCGTAGGAGGGTTCCTCACAGATACGCAGTATTTT
D gene: TRBD2; clone size: many; V gene: TRBV20-1; J gene: TRBJ2-3; CDR3 protein: CSARDLLAGTTDTQYF; CDR3 DNA: TGCAGTGCTAGAGATCTACTAGCGGGGACCACAGATACGCAGTATTTT
D gene: TRBD2; clone size: many; V gene: TRBV20-1; J gene: TRBJ2-1; CDR3 protein: CSAGLAGGRGNEQFF; CDR3 DNA: TGCAGTGCAGGACTAGCGGGAGGGCGAGGAAATGAGCAGTTCTTC
D gene: -; clone size: many; V gene: TRBV28; J gene: TRBJ1-4; CDR3 protein: CASSLLGNRGEKLFF; CDR3 DNA: TGTGCCAGCAGTTTATTGGGTAACCGAGGGGAAAAACTGTTTTTT
D gene: -; clone size: many; V gene: TRBV2; J gene: TRBJ2-1; CDR3 protein: CASSEASGMGYNEQFF; CDR3 DNA: TGTGCCAGCAGTGAAGCCTCGGGCATGGGCTACAATGAGCAGTTCTTC
D gene: -; clone size: many; V gene: TRBV28; J gene: TRBJ1-5; CDR3 protein: CASSYAGARSNQPQHF; CDR3 DNA: TGTGCCAGCAGTTACGCAGGGGCGCGGAGCAATCAGCCCCAGCATTTT
D gene: TRBD2; clone size: -; V gene: TRBV20-1; J gene: TRBJ2-1; CDR3 protein: CSISGPDYNEQFF; CDR3 DNA: TGCAGTATTAGCGGGCCTGACTACAATGAGCAGTTCTTC
D gene: TRBD2; clone size: many; V gene: TRBV30; J gene: TRBJ2-1; CDR3 protein: CAWSVPGLAGRYNEQFF; CDR3 DNA: TGTGCCTGGAGTGTCCCGGGACTAGCGGGGCGCTACAATGAGCAGTTCTTC
D gene: TRBD1; clone size: many; V gene: TRBV20-1; J gene: TRBJ1-2; CDR3 protein: CSATAWDRAYGYTF; CDR3 DNA: TGCAGTGCTACCGCCTGGGACAGGGCCTATGGCTACACCTTC
D gene: TRBD2; clone size: many; V gene: TRBV10-2; J gene: TRBJ2-5; CDR3 protein: CASSDQRGGFETQYF; CDR3 DNA: TGCGCCAGCAGCGATCAGCGGGGGGGCTTTGAGACCCAGTACTTC
D gene: -; clone size: many; V gene: TRBV30; J gene: TRBJ2-1; CDR3 protein: CAWSIPGRPYNEQFF; CDR3 DNA: TGTGCCTGGAGTATTCCGGGACGCCCCTACAATGAGCAGTTCTTC